This T cell receptor beta chain was found in a study of cytomegalovirus exposure and HLA in healthy donors. For the study at large: Samples from HLA-typed donors yielded around 85 million unique TCRs in an early data release. Study results and limitations: Follow-up analysis later connected one missense variant in DCLRE1C with trimming of TCR beta V- and J-genes. With high specificity and sensitivity, the classifier reportedly diagnosed cytomegalovirus status.

Points on this clone: Its antigen is not known.

Between the trimmed V and J ends, which lost 2 bases and 8 bases, there was a span of 21 bases. This CDR3 is 16 amino acids long. Germline loops: CDR1 SEHNR, CDR2 FQNEAQ (reference sequence). In the PCR, 60 Vbeta and 13 Jbeta primers were used. Assay: immunoSEQ multiplex PCR; the TCRdb copy retains only in-frame clones and omits some. The sample comprises about 160,000 clones, about 86% of which are singletons, and just under 2% rests with the top ten. The sample was PBMCs. J is TRBJ1-1 and V is TRBV7-9, with a weak D call TRBD1 (5 bases). The receptor comes from a woman under 30 in good health and CMV-seronegative. This CDR3 reads CASSLMGGGGLEEAFF. The CDR3 DNA sequence: TGTGCCAGCAGCTTAATGGGCGGCGGGGGATTAGAGGAAGCTTTCTTT.